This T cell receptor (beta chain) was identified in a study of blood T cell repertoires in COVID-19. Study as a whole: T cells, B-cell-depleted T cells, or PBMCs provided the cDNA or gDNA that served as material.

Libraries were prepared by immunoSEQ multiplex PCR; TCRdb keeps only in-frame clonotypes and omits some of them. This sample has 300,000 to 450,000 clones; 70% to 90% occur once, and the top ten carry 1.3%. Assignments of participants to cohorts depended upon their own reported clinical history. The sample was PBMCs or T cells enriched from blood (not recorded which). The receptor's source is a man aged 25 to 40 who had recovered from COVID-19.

CDR3 bases: TGCAGCGTAGGGACAGGATCCTATGGCTACACCTTC. Protein sequence: CSVGTGSYGYTF. The chain recombines TRBV29-1 with TRBJ1-2; 8 bases align to TRBD1. The length of the CDR3 is 12 residues. V shed 6 bases, J shed 4 bases, and the junction held 4 bases outside the gene matches. Germline CDR1 and CDR2: SQVTM and ANQGSEA.